This T cell receptor beta chain was captured by sequencing in a study of T-cell reconstitution after alpha-beta-depleted transplantation in children. Study-level results: At the one-year point after transplant, T-cell counts and TCRbeta diversity were found to come mostly from T cells that had been newly produced.

Note on this clonotype: Its antigen is as yet unknown.

Preparing the TCRbeta library involved the use of unique molecular identifiers. TCRdb re-analysed the PCR reads in MiXCR, keeping a single row per CDR3 protein. Among a few hundred thousand distinct CDR3 sequences listed, around 46% were seen once. This CDR3 is built from 15 residues. The germline V and J ends were trimmed by 0 bases and 9 bases, with 12 bases remaining between them. Germline loops: CDR1 MNHEY, CDR2 SVGAGI. Sequences were derived from PBMCs, sampled before TCRalphabeta/CD19-depleted stem cell transplant. This chain connects TRBV6-5 to TRBJ1-6, with D possibly matching TRBD1 (6 bases). The source is a girl aged 2-9 years with aplastic anemia, due to receive a stem cell transplant. The CDR3 here is CASSYSKGDASPLHF. CDR3 sequence (DNA): TGTGCCAGCAGTTACTCGAAGGGGGATGCTTCACCCCTCCACTTT.